This entry lists 17 T cell receptor beta chains sequenced from one sample in a study of beta chain features in type 1 diabetes. As every portion of the isolated RNA was reverse transcribed, the sequencing read expressed TCRB transcripts. This table comes from immunoSEQ multiplex PCR, and its TCRdb copy is limited to in-frame clones, with some not included. This table has 200,000 to 250,000 clones, roughly a tenth appearing once. Sequencing was performed on central memory CD4+ T cells from blood. All receptors come from a man aged 18-30 years in good health.

This clone was recorded a few times. This is likely an artifact of a read error, given a far larger clone one base away. The rearrangement links TRBV29-1 to TRBJ1-3; the D is unclear. This CDR3 contains 12 residues. Per the germline V gene, CDR1 is SQVTM and CDR2 is ANQGSEA. CDR3 bases: TGCAGCGTTGAAAACTCTGGAAACAACATATATTTT. Its protein product is CSVENSGNNIYF.

The chain is built from TRBV30 and TRBJ1-2; the D is unclear. The CDR3 sequence is 14 residues long. V was pared by 3 bases and J by 5 bases, with 16 bases between. From germline, CDR1 is GTSNPN and CDR2 SVGIG (reference sequence). This chain's CDR3 is CAWSVESQVYGYTF. The CDR3 nucleotides are TGTGCCTGGAGCGTTGAATCCCAGGTGTATGGCTACACCTTC. Looking up the rest from reference TRBV30 and TRBJ1-2 gives the full variable domain: SQTIHQWPATLVQPVGSPLSLECTVEGTSNPNLYWYRQAAGRGLQLLFYSVGIGQISSEVPQNLSASRPQDRQFILSSKKLLLSDSGFYLCAWSVESQVYGYTFGSGTRLTVV.

The V and J genes are TRBV28 and TRBJ2-1; 13 bases line up with TRBD2. From germline, CDR1 is MDHEN and CDR2 SYDVKM. V trimming: 8 bases; J trimming: 0 bases; junction bases outside the gene matches: 13. CDR3 length equals 19 residues. CDR3 DNA: TGTGCCAGCTTTACCAGTCCGAGACTAGCGGGAGGCTCCTACAATGAGCAGTTCTTC. It specifies CASFTSPRLAGGSYNEQFF.

This clone was detected a few times. V and J are TRBV18 and TRBJ2-3, with D possibly being TRBD2 (6 bases). Trimming cost V 3 bases and J 0 bases, with 10 bases left between them. The CDR3 has 15 residues. From germline, CDR1 is KGHSH and CDR2 LQKENI. CDR3 in amino acids: CASSPGGVSTDTQYF. The CDR3 nucleotides are TGTGCCAGCTCACCGGGCGGGGTGAGCACAGATACGCAGTATTTT.

V and J are TRBV19 and TRBJ2-2; 8 bases map to TRBD2. Germline assignment: CDR1 LNHDA and CDR2 SQIVND (reference sequence). This CDR3 is 15 amino acids long. The trim removed 2 bases at V and 5 bases at J, leaving 4 bases unmatched. CDR3 sequence reads: CASSISGSGTGELFF. Written as DNA, the CDR3 is TGTGCCAGTAGTATAAGCGGGAGTGGTACCGGGGAGCTGTTTTTT.

The CDR3 DNA reads as TGTGCCAGCAGCAACCCGGGTGGAGATACGCAGTATTTT. Its translation is CASSNPGGDTQYF. The J gene is TRBJ2-3, the V gene TRBV7-2; D gene unclear. Germline CDR1 reads SGHTA; CDR2 reads FQGNSA. The germline V and J ends were trimmed by 5 bases and 5 bases, with 11 bases remaining between them. The CDR3 totals 13 residues.

This clone was detected a few times. The genes are TRBV29-1 and TRBJ2-3; D may be TRBD1 (5 bases). This CDR3 region has 13 residues. V was pared by 5 bases and J by 2 bases, with 11 bases between. The germline V gene has CDR1 SQVTM and CDR2 ANQGSEA. Here the CDR3 reads CSVLDSITDTQYF. CDR3 coding DNA: TGCAGCGTTCTCGACAGTATCACAGATACGCAGTATTTT.

In its sample, this clone was seen a few times. The chain has TRBV4-3 and TRBJ2-3; no reliable D call. CDR3 length: 15 residues. Germline CDR1 and CDR2: LGHNA and YSLEER. Trimming removed 1 base at V and 2 bases at J, with 10 bases between. The CDR3 reads CASSQVGGITDTQYF. The CDR3 nucleotides read TGCGCCAGCAGCCAAGTGGGCGGAATCACAGATACGCAGTATTTT.

This clone was recorded many times. V usage is TRBV28 and J usage is TRBJ2-4, with a weak D call TRBD1 (6 bases). CDR3 length: 14 amino acids. The V gene's germline CDR1 is MDHEN and CDR2 SYDVKM. V lost 2 bases to trimming and J lost 6 bases, with 11 bases between them. The CDR3 region has the DNA TGTGCCAGCAGTTTACCGACAGGACTAAACATTCAGTACTTC. Its protein is CASSLPTGLNIQYF. Full variable domain (outside the CDR3, taken from reference TRBV28 and TRBJ2-4): DVKVTQSSRYLVKRTGEKVFLECVQDMDHENMFWYRQDPGLGLRLIYFSYDVKMKEKGDIPEGYSVSREKKERFSLILESASTNQTSMYLCASSLPTGLNIQYFGAGTRLSVL.

This clone was counted between two and nine times. V and J are TRBV9 and TRBJ1-2; D perhaps matches TRBD1 (5 bases). This CDR3 contains 18 residues. The ends were cut back, 0 bases at V and 3 bases at J, with 21 bases in the middle. CDR1 is SGDLS and CDR2 is YYNGEE in the germline V gene. The CDR3 DNA is TGTGCCAGCAGCGTAGGACTGTCATACGCAGGGAAGCACTATGGCTACACCTTC. This sequence encodes CASSVGLSYAGKHYGYTF.

This clone was picked up many times. The chain combines TRBV19 with TRBJ2-1; D not resolved. Germline lookup yields CDR1 LNHDA and CDR2 SQIVND (reference sequence). The CDR3 totals 14 residues. V was cut by 1 base and J by 6 bases, with 10 bases left in between. CDR3: CASSIVASLNEQFF. CDR3 nucleotide sequence: TGTGCCAGTAGTATAGTCGCCAGTCTCAATGAGCAGTTCTTC.

This clone was counted between two and nine times. The chain carries TRBV5-1 and TRBJ2-6; D unclear. This CDR3 has 17 amino acids. Trimming cost V 0 bases and J 0 bases, with 10 bases left between them. CDR1 SGHRS and CDR2 YFSETQ come from the germline V gene. This CDR3 is CASSLGQWNSGANVLTF. The DNA of the CDR3 is TGCGCCAGCAGCTTGGGCCAGTGGAACTCTGGGGCCAACGTCCTGACTTTC.

A few counts support this clone. The rearrangement uses TRBV5-1 and TRBJ2-1; D call uncertain. CDR1 and CDR2 (germline): SGHRS, YFSETQ. With 4 bases removed from V and 5 bases from J, the gap between germline ends came to 4 bases. This CDR3 is built from 11 residues. Here the CDR3 DNA reads TGCGCCAGCAGCCTACACAATGAGCAGTTCTTC. This sequence encodes CASSLHNEQFF.

The chain joins TRBV7-3 to TRBJ1-1, with D perhaps matching TRBD1 (6 bases). Trimming left V 5 bases short and J 5 bases short, with 12 bases between. CDR3 length equals 13 residues. Germline CDR1 SGHTA, CDR2 FQGTGA. CDR3 protein: CASSTNRDTEAFF. CDR3 coding DNA: TGTGCCAGCAGCACCAACAGGGATACTGAAGCTTTCTTT.

This clone was counted a few times. This chain joins TRBV28 and TRBJ2-3, with D perhaps assigned TRBD1 or TRBD2 (5 bases each). This CDR3 comprises 15 residues. CDR1 is MDHEN and CDR2 is SYDVKM in the germline V gene. Trimming stripped 4 bases from V and 2 bases from J, with 13 bases between. CDR3 amino acids: CASSSLGTATDTQYF. In DNA, the CDR3 is TGTGCCAGCAGTTCATTAGGGACGGCCACAGATACGCAGTATTTT. Full variable domain (rest looked up from reference TRBV28 and TRBJ2-3): DVKVTQSSRYLVKRTGEKVFLECVQDMDHENMFWYRQDPGLGLRLIYFSYDVKMKEKGDIPEGYSVSREKKERFSLILESASTNQTSMYLCASSSLGTATDTQYFGPGTRLTVL.

This rearrangement joins TRBV29-1 to TRBJ2-5, with 9 nucleotides matching TRBD1. The J call may be in error: the DNA end matches TRBJ2-7 better. The CDR3 spans 12 residues. Germline V lookup: CDR1 SQVTM, CDR2 ANQGSEA. Here the CDR3 reads CSGRQGEREQYF. DNA for the CDR3: TGCAGCGGAAGACAGGGGGAGCGCGAGCAGTACTTC.

V and J are TRBV30 and TRBJ2-1; 13 nucleotides match TRBD2. With 0 bases clipped from V and 9 bases from J, the junction kept 5 bases outside the gene matches. The CDR3 covers 15 residues. CDR1 is GTSNPN, CDR2 SVGIG, per germline (reference sequence). The CDR3 protein is CAWSVRGLAGSEQFF. Here the CDR3 DNA reads TGTGCCTGGAGTGTACGGGGACTAGCGGGAAGTGAGCAGTTCTTC.